This TCR beta chain is from a study of beta chain features in type 1 diabetes. Expressed TCRB transcripts were sequenced after all isolated RNA was converted to cDNA. Naive, central memory and regulatory T cell samples averaged about 3.57 million reads. The data were produced by immunoSEQ multiplex PCR, yet TCRdb's version contains in-frame clones alone and is incomplete. The sample carries fewer than 900,000 clones, about a sixth recorded once. Cells sorted by CD45RO/CCR7/CD25/CD127/CD95/CD27 comprised CD4+ naive, central memory, regulatory and stem cell-like memory cells. Post-sort purity exceeded 95% for all sorted populations. The V end lost 6 bases, the J end lost 0 bases, and 12 bases lay between the germline ends. This CDR3 has 14 residues. CDR1 is SGHRS, CDR2 YFSETQ, per germline.

The TCR sequence derives from a young woman in good health. Material: naive CD4+ T cells from blood. This chain joins TRBV5-1 and TRBJ1-1, with D possibly being TRBD1 (5 bases). The CDR3 here is CASTGAGLNTEAFF. The CDR3 nucleotides are TGCGCCAGCACTGGGGCAGGATTGAACACTGAAGCTTTCTTT.